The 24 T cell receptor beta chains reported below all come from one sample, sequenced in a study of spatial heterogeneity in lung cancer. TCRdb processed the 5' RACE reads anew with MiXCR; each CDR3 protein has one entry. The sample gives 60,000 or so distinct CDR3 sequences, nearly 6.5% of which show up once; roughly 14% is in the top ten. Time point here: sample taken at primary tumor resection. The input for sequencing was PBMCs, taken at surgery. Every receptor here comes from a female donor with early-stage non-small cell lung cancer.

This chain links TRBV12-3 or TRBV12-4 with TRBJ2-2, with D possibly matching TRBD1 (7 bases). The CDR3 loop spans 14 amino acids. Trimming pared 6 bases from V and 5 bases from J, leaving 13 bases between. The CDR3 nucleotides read TGTGCCAGCAGACTGACAGGGAGGACCGGGGAGCTGTTTTTT. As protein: CASRLTGRTGELFF.

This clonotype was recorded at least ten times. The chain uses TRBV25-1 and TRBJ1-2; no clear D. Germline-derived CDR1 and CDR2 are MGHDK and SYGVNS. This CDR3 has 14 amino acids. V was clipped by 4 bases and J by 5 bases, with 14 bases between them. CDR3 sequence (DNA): TGTGCCAGCAGTGCCCAAGGTTTGGAGTATGGCTACACCTTC. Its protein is CASSAQGLEYGYTF.

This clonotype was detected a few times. CDR3 residues: CASSLDSGSLSDTQYF. CDR3 nucleotide sequence: TGTGCCAGCAGCTTAGATAGCGGGAGCTTGTCAGATACGCAGTATTTT. The chain joins TRBV7-6 to TRBJ2-3; 9 bases fit TRBD2. The junction had 6 bases not matched to a gene; V was cut back by 1 base and J by 4 bases. Per germline, CDR1 SGHVS and CDR2 FNYEAQ. This CDR3 is 16 amino acids long.

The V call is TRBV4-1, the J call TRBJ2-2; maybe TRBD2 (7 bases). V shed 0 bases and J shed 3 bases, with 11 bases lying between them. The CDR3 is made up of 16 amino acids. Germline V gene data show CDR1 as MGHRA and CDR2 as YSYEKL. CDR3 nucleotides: TGCGCCAGCAGCCAAGACGGGGGGCGCTACACCGGGGAGCTGTTTTTT. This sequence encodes CASSQDGGRYTGELFF.

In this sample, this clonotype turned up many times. CDR3 bases: TGCAGTGCCCCAAGGCCGGGACAGGGAGGCGAGCAGTACTTC. It yields the protein CSAPRPGQGGEQYF. This chain links TRBV20-1 with TRBJ2-7; 9 bases line up with TRBD1. Germline trimming cut 6 bases from V and 6 bases from J; bases unmatched to any gene: 12. CDR1 and CDR2 from the germline V gene are DFQATT and SNEGSKA (reference sequence). CDR3 length: 14 residues.

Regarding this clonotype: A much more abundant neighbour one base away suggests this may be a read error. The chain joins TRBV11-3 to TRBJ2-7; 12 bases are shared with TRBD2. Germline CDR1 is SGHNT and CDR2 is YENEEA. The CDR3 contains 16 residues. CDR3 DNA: TGTGCCAGCAGCTACCCTAGCGGGAGGGCCCTCTACGAGCAGTGCTTC. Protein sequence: CASSYPSGRALYEQCF.

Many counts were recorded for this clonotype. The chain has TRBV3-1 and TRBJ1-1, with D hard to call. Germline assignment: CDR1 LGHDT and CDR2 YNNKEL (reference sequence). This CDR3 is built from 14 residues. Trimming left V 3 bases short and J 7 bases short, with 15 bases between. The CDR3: CASSQRRGGDEAFF. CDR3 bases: TGTGCCAGCAGCCAGCGAAGAGGAGGCGATGAAGCTTTCTTT.

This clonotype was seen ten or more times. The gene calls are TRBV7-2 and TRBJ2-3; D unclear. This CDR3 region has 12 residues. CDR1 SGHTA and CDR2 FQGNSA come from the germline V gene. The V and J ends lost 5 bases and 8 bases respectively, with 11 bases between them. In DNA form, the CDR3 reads TGTGCCAGCAGCCCCCGGGTGGGTACGCAGTATTTT. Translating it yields CASSPRVGTQYF. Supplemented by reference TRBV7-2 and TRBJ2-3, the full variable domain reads GAGVSQSPSNKVTEKGKDVELRCDPISGHTALYWYRQSLGQGLEFLIYFQGNSAPDKSGLPSDRFSAERTGGSVSTLTIQRTQQEDSAVYLCASSPRVGTQYFGPGTRLTVL.

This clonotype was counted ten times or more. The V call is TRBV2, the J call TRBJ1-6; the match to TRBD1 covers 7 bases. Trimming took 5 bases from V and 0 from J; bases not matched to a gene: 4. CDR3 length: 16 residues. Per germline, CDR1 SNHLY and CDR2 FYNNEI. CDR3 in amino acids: CASSPRTGSYNSPLHF. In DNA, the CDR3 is TGTGCCAGCAGTCCCAGGACAGGCTCCTATAATTCACCCCTCCACTTT.

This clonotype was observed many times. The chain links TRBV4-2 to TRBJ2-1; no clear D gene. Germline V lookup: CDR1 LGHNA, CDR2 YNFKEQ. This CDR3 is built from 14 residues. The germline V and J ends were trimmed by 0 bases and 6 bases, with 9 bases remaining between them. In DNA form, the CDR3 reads TGTGCCAGCAGCCAAGATATAGTCAGCAATGAGCAGTTCTTC. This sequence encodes CASSQDIVSNEQFF.

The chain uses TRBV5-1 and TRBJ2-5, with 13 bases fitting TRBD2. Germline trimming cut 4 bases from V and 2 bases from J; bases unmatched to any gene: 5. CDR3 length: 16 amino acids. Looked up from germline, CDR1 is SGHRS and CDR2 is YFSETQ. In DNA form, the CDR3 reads TGCGCCAGCAGCCCCGGACTAGCGGGGGTTCAAGAGACCCAGTACTTC. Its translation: CASSPGLAGVQETQYF. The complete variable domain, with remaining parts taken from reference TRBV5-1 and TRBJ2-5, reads KAGVTQTPRYLIKTRGQQVTLSCSPISGHRSVSWYQQTPGQGLQFLFEYFSETQRNKGNFPGRFSGRQFSNSRSEMNVSTLELGDSALYLCASSPGLAGVQETQYFGPGTRLLVL.

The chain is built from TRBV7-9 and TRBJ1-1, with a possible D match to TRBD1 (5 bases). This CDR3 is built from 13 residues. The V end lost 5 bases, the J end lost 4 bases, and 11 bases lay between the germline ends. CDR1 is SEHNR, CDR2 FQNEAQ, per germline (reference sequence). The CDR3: CASSLGGGTEAFF. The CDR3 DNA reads TGTGCCAGCAGCCTGGGTGGGGGCACTGAAGCTTTCTTT.

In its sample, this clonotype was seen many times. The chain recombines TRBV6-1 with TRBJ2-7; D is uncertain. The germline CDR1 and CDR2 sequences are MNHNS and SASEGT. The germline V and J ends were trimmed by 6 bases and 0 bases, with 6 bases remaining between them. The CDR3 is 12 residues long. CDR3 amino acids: CASSLSSYEQYV. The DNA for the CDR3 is TGTGCCAGCAGCCTTAGCTCCTACGAGCAGTACGTC.

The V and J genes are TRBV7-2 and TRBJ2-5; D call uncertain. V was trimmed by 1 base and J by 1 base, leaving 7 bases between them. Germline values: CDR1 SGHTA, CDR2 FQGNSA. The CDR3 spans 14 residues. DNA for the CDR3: TGTGCCAGCAGCTTAGTCAGCTCCCAAGAGACCCAGTACTTC. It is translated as CASSLVSSQETQYF. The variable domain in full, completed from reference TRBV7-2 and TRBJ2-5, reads GAGVSQSPSNKVTEKGKDVELRCDPISGHTALYWYRQSLGQGLEFLIYFQGNSAPDKSGLPSDRFSAERTGGSVSTLTIQRTQQEDSAVYLCASSLVSSQETQYFGPGTRLLVL.

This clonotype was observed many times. The chain's CDR3 is CASSLGYEQYV. The DNA of the CDR3 is TGTGCCAGCAGTTTAGGCTACGAGCAGTACGTC. V and J are TRBV12-3 or TRBV12-4 and TRBJ2-7; D remains unclear. The V and J ends lost 1 base and 3 bases respectively, with 1 base between them. The CDR3 loop spans 11 amino acids.

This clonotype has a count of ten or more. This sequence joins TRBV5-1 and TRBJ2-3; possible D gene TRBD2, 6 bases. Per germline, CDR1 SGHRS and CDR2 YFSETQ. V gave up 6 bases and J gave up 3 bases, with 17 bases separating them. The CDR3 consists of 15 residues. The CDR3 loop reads CASIPTAEGTDTQYF. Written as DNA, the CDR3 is TGCGCCAGCATCCCAACCGCGGAGGGGACAGATACGCAGTATTTT.

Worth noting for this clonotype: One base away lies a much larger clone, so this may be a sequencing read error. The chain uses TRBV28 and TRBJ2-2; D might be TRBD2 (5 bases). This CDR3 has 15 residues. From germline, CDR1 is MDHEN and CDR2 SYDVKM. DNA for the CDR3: TGTGCCAGCAGTCTTGGGTCCGCGAACACCGGGGAGCTGCTTTTT. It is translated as CASSLGSANTGELLF.

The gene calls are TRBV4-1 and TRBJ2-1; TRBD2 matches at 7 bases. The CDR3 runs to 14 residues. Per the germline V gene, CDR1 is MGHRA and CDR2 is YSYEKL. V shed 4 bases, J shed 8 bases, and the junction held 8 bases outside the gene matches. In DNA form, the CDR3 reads TGCGCCAGCAGCCCGAGCGGGGCTGGGGATGAGCAGTTCTTC. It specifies CASSPSGAGDEQFF.

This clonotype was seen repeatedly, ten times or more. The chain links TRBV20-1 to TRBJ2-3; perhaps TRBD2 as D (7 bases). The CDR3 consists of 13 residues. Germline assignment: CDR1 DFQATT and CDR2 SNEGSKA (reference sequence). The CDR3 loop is CALEAGAADTQYF. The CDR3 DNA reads TGCGCTCTAGAGGCGGGGGCGGCAGATACGCAGTATTTT.

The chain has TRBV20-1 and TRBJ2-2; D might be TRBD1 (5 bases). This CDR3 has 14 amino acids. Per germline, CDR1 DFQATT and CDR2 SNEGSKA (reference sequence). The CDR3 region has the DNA TGCGTTGGGCGAGGACACTCAACCACCGGGGAGCTGTTTTTT. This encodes CVGRGHSTTGELFF.

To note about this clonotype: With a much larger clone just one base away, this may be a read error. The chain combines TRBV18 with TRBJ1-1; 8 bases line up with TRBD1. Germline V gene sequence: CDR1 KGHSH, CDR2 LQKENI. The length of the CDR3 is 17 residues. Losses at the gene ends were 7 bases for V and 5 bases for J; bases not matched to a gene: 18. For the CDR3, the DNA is TGTGCCAGCTTACCCCCCGGACAGGGTAGGAAGTGGACTGAAGCTTTCTTT. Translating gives CASLPPGQGRKWTEAFF.

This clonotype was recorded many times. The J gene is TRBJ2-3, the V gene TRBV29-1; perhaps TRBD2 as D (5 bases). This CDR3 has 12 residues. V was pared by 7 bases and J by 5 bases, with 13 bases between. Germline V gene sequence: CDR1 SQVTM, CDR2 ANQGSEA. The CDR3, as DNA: TGCAGCGGTTTCCCAGGAGGAGATACGCAGTATTTT. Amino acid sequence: CSGFPGGDTQYF.

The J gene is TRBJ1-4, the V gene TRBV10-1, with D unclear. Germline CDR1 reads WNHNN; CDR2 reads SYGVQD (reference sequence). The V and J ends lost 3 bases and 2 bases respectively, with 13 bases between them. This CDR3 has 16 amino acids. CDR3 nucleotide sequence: TGCGCCAGCAGTGAATTGAGGCCGGGGACTAATGAAAAACTGTTTTTT. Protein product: CASSELRPGTNEKLFF.

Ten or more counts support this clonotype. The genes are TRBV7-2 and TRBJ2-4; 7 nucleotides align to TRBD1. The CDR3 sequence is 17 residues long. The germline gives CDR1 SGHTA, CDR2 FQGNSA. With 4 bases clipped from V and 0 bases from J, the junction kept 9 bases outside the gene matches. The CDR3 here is CASSWQGDSGAKNIQYF. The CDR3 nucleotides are TGTGCCAGCAGCTGGCAGGGGGACAGTGGAGCCAAAAACATTCAGTACTTC.